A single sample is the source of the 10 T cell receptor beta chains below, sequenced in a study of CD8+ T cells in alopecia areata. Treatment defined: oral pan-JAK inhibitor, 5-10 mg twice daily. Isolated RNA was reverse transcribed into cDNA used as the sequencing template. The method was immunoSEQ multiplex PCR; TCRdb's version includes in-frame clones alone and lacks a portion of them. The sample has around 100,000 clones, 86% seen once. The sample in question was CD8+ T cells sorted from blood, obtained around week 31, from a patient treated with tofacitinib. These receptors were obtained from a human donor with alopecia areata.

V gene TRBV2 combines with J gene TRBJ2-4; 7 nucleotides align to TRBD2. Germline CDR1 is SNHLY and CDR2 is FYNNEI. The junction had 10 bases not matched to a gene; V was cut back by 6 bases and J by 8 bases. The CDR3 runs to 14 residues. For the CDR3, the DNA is TGTGCCAGCAGAGCAAGTGGACTAGAGGACATTCAGTACTTC. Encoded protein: CASRASGLEDIQYF.

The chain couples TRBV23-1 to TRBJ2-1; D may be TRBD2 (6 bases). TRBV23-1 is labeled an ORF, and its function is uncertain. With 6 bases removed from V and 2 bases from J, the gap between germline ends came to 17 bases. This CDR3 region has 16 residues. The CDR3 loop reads CASRPGTSGAYNEQFF. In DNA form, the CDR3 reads TGCGCCAGCAGGCCCGGGACTTCCGGCGCCTACAATGAGCAGTTCTTC.

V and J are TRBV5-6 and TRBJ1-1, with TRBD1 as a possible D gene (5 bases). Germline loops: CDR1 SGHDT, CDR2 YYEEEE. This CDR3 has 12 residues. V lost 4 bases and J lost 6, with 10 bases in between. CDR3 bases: TGTGCCAGCAGCCCCGGGACTTCTGAAGCTTTCTTT. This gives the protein CASSPGTSEAFF.

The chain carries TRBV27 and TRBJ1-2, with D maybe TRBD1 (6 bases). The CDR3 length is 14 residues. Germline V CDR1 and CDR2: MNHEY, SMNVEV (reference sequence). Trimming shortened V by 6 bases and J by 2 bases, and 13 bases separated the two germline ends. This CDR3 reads CASSQGGGNYGYTF. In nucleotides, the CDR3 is TGTGCCAGCAGCCAAGGGGGTGGAAACTATGGCTACACCTTC.

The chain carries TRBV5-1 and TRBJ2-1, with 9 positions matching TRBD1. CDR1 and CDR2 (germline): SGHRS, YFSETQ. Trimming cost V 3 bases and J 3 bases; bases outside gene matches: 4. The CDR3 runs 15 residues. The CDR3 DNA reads TGCGCCAGCAGCTACCGGGACAGGGACTACAATGAGCAGTTCTTC. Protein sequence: CASSYRDRDYNEQFF.

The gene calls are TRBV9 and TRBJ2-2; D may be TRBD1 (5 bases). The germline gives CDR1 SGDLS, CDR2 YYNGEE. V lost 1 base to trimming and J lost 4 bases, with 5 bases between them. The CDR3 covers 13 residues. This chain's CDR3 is CASSVRGTGELFF. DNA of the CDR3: TGTGCCAGCAGCGTAAGGGGCACCGGGGAGCTGTTTTTT.

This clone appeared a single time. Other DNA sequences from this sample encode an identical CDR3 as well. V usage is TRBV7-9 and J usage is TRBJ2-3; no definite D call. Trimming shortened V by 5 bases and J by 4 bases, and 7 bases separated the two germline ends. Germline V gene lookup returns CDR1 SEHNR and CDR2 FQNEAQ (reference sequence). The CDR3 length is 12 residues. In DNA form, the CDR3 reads TGTGCCAGCAGCCTTGGGCCAGATACGCAGTATTTT. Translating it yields CASSLGPDTQYF.

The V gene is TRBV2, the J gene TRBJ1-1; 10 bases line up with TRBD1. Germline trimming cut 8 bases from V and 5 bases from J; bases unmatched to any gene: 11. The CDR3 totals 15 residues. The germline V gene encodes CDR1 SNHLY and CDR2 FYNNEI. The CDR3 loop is CASLRRTGGNTEAFF. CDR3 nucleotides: TGTGCCAGCCTACGTAGGACAGGGGGGAATACTGAAGCTTTCTTT. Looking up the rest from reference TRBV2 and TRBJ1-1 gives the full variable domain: EPEVTQTPSHQVTQMGQEVILRCVPISNHLYFYWYRQILGQKVEFLVSFYNNEISEKSEIFDDQFSVERPDGSNFTLKIRSTKLEDSAMYFCASLRRTGGNTEAFFGQGTRLTVV.

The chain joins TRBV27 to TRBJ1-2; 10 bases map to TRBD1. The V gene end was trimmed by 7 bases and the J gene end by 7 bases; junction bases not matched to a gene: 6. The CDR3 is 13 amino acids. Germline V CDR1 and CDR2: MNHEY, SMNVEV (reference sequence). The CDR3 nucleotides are TGTGCCAGCACAGGGACAGGGGCTGCTGGCTACACCTTC. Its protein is CASTGTGAAGYTF.

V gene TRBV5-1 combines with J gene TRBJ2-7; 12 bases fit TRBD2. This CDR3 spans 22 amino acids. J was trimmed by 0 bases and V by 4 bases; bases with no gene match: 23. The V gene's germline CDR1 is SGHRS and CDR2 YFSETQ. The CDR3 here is CASSLLGRLAGGSSRSSYEQYF. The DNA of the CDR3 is TGCGCCAGCAGCCTTCTCGGCCGGCTAGCGGGAGGGTCATCCCGAAGCTCCTACGAGCAGTACTTC.